These 4 T cell receptor beta chains share one sample of origin, sequenced in a study of Graves' ophthalmopathy and Graves' hyperthyroidism (dated by TCRdb to 2016 to 2018). The sequencing machine was an Illumina HiSeq 2000. For repertoire sequencing, TCR beta CDR3 regions were amplified from RNA transcripts. The first round was an RT-PCR using HTBI primers with the Qiagen OneStep RT-PCR kit, and this first round was followed by a second-round multiplex PCR, then size selection and purification. TCRdb cleaned the public reads at Q25 with fastp, built clones with MiXCR and kept in-frame beta chains. For every CDR3 protein sequence, its rows merge into one entry that carries the most common genes and DNA. In this sample the table shows approximately 1.2 million distinct CDR3 sequences, approximately 35% of which occur a single time. The ten largest clones add up to roughly 10% of the sample. Material for sequencing was peripheral blood or thyroid tissue (not recorded which). The receptors come from an adult man with Graves' hyperthyroidism.

This clonotype was picked up many times. The V and J genes are TRBV10-3 and TRBJ1-1; tentative D call: TRBD1 (5 bases). Trimming took off 8 bases at V and 3 bases at J, with 13 bases between the two ends. Germline CDR1 ENHRY, CDR2 SYGVKD. The CDR3 is 13 amino acids. The CDR3 loop is CAIGGGGDTEAFF. CDR3 DNA sequence: TGTGCCATCGGGGGGGGGGGAGACACTGAAGCTTTCTTT.

The chain carries TRBV28 and TRBJ1-4; perhaps TRBD1 as D (5 bases). This CDR3 is built from 14 residues. Trimming removed 5 bases at V and 8 bases at J, with 15 bases between. Germline CDR1 MDHEN, CDR2 SYDVKM. The CDR3 sequence is CASSDRDGEEKLFF. The CDR3 DNA reads TGTGCCAGCAGTGACCGGGACGGAGAGGAAAAACTGTTTTTT.

This clonotype was detected only a few times. The chain is built from TRBV6-5 and TRBJ1-1; a weak D match, TRBD1 (6 bases). The V and J ends lost 0 bases and 0 bases respectively, with 8 bases between them. Germline CDR1 MNHEY, CDR2 SVGAGI. The CDR3 is made up of 15 amino acids. The CDR3: CASSYSTGMNTEAFF. The CDR3, as DNA: TGTGCCAGCAGTTACTCGACAGGTATGAACACTGAAGCTTTCTTT.

The chain is built from TRBV10-3 and TRBJ2-2, with D perhaps being TRBD1 or TRBD2 (5 bases each). CDR1 is ENHRY and CDR2 is SYGVKD in the germline V gene. The CDR3 runs 18 residues. V gave up 7 bases and J gave up 4 bases, with 25 bases separating them. This CDR3 reads CAITDYLRGAHTTGELFF. The CDR3 DNA follows: TGTGCCATCACCGACTACCTAAGGGGCGCACATACCACCGGGGAGCTGTTTTTT.